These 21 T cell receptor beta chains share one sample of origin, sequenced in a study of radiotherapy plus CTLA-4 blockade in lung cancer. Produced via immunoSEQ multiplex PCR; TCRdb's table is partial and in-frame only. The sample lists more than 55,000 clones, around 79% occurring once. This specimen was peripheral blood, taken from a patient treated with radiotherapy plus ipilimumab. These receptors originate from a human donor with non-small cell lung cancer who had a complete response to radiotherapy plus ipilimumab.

In nucleotides, the CDR3 is TGTGCCAGCAGTTCCATTGGCGAGCAGTTCTTC. Translation: CASSSIGEQFF. The chain is built from TRBV6-6 and TRBJ2-1; D ambiguous. Germline V lookup: CDR1 MNHNY, CDR2 SVGAGI (reference sequence). The V end lost 4 bases, the J end lost 10 bases, and 8 bases lay between the germline ends. This CDR3 has 11 amino acids.

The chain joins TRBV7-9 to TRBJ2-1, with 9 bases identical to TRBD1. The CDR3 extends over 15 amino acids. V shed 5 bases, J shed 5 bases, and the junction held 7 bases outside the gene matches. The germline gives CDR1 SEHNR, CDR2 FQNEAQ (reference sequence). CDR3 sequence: CASSNPGQGHNEQFF. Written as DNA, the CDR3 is TGTGCCAGCAGCAATCCGGGACAGGGACACAATGAGCAGTTCTTC.

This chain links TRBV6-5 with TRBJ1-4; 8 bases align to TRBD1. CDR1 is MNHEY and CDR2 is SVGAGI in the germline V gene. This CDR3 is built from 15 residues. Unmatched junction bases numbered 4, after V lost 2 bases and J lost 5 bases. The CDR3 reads CASSYTRDRNEKLFF. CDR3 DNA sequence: TGTGCCAGCAGTTACACCCGGGACAGGAATGAAAAACTGTTTTTT.

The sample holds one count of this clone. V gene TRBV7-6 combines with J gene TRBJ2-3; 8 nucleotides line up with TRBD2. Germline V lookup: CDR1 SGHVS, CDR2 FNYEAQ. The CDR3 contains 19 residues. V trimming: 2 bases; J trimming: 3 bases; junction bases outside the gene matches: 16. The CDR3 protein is CASSLSVRGGRFRTDTQYF. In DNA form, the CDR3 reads TGTGCCAGCAGCTTATCGGTCCGCGGGGGGCGATTTCGGACAGATACGCAGTATTTT. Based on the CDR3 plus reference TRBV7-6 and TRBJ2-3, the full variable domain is GAGVSQSPRYKVTKRGQDVALRCDPISGHVSLYWYRQALGQGPEFLTYFNYEAQQDKSGLPNDRFSAERPEGSISTLTIQRTEQRDSAMYRCASSLSVRGGRFRTDTQYFGPGTRLTVL.

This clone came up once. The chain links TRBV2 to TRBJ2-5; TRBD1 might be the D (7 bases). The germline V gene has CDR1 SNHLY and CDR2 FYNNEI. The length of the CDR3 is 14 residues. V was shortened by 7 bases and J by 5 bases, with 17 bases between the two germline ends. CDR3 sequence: CASKEGAGQETQYF. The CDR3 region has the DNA TGTGCCAGCAAGGAGGGGGCGGGTCAGGAGACCCAGTACTTC.

Written as DNA, the CDR3 is TGTGCCACCAGCAGAGCCCGGGGGACAGTCAACAATGAAAAACTGTTTTTT. It yields the protein CATSRARGTVNNEKLFF. The chain couples TRBV15 to TRBJ1-4; 7 positions match TRBD1. J gave up 5 bases and V 1 base, and 10 bases lay outside the gene matches. Germline V gives CDR1 LNHNV, CDR2 YYDKDF (reference sequence). This CDR3 spans 17 amino acids.

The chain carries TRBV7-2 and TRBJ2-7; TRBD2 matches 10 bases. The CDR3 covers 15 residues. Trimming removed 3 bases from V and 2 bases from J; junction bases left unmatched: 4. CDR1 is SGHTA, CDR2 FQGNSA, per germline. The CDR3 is CASSFSGGQTYEQYF. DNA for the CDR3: TGTGCCAGCAGCTTTAGCGGGGGGCAAACCTACGAGCAGTACTTC.

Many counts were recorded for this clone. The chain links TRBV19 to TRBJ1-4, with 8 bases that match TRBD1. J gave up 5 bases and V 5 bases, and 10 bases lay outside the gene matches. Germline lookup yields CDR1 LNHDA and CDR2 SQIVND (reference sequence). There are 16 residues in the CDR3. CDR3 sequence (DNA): TGTGCCAGTAGTCCATCCCGGACAGGGTCCAATGAAAAACTGTTTTTT. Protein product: CASSPSRTGSNEKLFF.

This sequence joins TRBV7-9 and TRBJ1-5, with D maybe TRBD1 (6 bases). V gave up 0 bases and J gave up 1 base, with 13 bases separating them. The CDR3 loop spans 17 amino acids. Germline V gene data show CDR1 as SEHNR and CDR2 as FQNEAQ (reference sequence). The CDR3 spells CASSLAGRGRSNQPQHF. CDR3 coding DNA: TGTGCCAGCAGCTTAGCGGGAAGGGGGAGAAGCAATCAGCCCCAGCATTTT.

The CDR3 DNA reads TGTGCTAGTGGTTACGACAGGAGGAAAGGTGGCTACACCTTC. Translating gives CASGYDRRKGGYTF. This chain uses TRBV12-5 with TRBJ1-2, with a weak D call TRBD1 (6 bases). Germline values: CDR1 LGHNT, CDR2 FRNRAP. This CDR3 contains 14 residues. Trimming pared 4 bases from V and 7 bases from J, leaving 16 bases between. Drawing the rest from reference TRBV12-5 and TRBJ1-2, the complete variable domain is DARVTQTPRHKVTEMGQEVTMRCQPILGHNTVFWYRQTMMQGLELLAYFRNRAPLDDSGMPKDRFSAEMPDATLATLKIQPSEPRDSAVYFCASGYDRRKGGYTFGSGTRLTVV.

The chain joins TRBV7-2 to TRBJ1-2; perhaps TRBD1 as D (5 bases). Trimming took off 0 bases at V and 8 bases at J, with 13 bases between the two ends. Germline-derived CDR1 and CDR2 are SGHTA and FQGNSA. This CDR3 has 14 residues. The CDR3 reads CASSLAQGRPGYTF. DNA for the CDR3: TGTGCCAGCAGCTTAGCCCAGGGTAGGCCGGGCTACACCTTC.

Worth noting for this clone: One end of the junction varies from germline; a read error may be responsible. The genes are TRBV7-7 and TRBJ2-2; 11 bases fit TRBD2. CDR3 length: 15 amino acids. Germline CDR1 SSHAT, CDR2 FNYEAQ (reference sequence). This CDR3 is CASSQTSGGAGELFF. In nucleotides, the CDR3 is TGTGCTAGCAGCCAAACTAGCGGGGGAGCCGGGGAGCTGTTTTTT.

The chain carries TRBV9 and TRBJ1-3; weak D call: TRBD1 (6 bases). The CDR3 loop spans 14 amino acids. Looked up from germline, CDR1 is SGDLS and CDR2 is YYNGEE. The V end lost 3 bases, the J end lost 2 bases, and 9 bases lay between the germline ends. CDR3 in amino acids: CASSANRAGNTIYF. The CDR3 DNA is TGTGCCAGCAGCGCAAACAGGGCTGGAAACACCATATATTTT. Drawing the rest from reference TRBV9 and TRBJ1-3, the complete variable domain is DSGVTQTPKHLITATGQRVTLRCSPRSGDLSVYWYQQSLDQGLQFLIQYYNGEERAKGNILERFSAQQFPDLHSELNLSSLELGDSALYFCASSANRAGNTIYFGEGSWLTVV.

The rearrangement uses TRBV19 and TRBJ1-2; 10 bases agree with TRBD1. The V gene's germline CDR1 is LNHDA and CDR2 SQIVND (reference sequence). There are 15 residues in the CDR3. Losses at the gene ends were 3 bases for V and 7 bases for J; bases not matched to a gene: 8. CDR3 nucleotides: TGTGCCAGTAGTATGTCGGGACAGGGGTATCGTGGCTACACCTTC. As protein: CASSMSGQGYRGYTF.

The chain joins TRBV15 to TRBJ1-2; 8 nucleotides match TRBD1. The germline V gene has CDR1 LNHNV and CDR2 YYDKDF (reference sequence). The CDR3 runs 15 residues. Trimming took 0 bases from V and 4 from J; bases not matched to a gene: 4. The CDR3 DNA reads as TGTGCCACCAGCAGAGATACAGGGGGGCTCTATGGCTACACCTTC. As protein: CATSRDTGGLYGYTF. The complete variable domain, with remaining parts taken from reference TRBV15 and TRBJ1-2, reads DAMVIQNPRYQVTQFGKPVTLSCSQTLNHNVMYWYQQKSSQAPKLLFHYYDKDFNNEADTPDNFQSRRPNTSFCFLDIRSPGLGDTAMYLCATSRDTGGLYGYTFGSGTRLTVV.

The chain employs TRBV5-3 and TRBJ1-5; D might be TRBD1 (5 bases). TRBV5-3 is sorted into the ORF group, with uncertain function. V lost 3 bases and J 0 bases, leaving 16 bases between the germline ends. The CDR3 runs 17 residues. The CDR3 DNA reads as TGTGCCAGAAGCTCCCGAGATGAGACAGATAGCAATCAGCCCCAGCATTTT. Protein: CARSSRDETDSNQPQHF.

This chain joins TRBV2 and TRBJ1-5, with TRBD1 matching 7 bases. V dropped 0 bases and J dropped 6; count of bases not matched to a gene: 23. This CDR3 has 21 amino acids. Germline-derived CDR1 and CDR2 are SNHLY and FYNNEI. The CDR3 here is CASSEALRGWVRGGLSQPQHF. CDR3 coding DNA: TGTGCCAGCAGTGAAGCGCTTCGGGGGTGGGTGCGAGGGGGCCTGAGTCAGCCCCAGCATTTT.

This chain's CDR3 is CASRGGQLHYEQYF. DNA of the CDR3: TGTGCCAGCAGGGGTGGACAGCTTCACTACGAGCAGTACTTC. The rearrangement uses TRBV6-5 and TRBJ2-7; D is possibly TRBD1 (6 bases). From germline, CDR1 is MNHEY and CDR2 SVGAGI. This CDR3 has 14 amino acids. V was cut by 6 bases and J by 3 bases, with 15 bases left in between.

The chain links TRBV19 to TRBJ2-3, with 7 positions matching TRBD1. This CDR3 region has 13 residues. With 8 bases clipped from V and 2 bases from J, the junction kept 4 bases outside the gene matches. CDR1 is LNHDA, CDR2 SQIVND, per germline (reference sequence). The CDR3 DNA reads TGTGCCAGTCGGGACAGTACCACAGATACGCAGTATTTT. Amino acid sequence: CASRDSTTDTQYF.

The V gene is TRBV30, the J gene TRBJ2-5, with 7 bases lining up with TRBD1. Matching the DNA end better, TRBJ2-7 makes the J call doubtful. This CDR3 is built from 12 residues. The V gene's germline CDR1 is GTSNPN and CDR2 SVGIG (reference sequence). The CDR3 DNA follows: TGTGCCTGGGGGACAGAGTCCTACGAGCAGTACTTC. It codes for CAWGTESYEQYF.

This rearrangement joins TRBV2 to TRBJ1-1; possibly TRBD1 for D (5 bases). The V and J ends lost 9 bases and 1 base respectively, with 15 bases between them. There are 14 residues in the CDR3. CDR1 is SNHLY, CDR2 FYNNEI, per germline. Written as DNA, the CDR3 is TGTGCCAGTCTTAGGGGAGGGGAGAACACTGAAGCTTTCTTT. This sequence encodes CASLRGGENTEAFF.